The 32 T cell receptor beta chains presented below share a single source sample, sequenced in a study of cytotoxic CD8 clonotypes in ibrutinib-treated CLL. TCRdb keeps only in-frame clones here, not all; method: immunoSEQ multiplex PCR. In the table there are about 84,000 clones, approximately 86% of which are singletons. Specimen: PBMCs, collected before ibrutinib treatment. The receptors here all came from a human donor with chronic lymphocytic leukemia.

The CDR3: CASSLGLGQGMIDTQYF. In nucleotides, the CDR3 is TGTGCCAGCAGCTTAGGATTGGGGCAGGGGATGATAGATACGCAGTATTTT. The chain carries TRBV13 and TRBJ2-3; weak D call: TRBD1 (6 bases). V gave up 0 bases and J gave up 5 bases, with 18 bases separating them. Germline CDR1 is PRHDT and CDR2 is FYEKMQ (reference sequence). The CDR3 is 17 amino acids.

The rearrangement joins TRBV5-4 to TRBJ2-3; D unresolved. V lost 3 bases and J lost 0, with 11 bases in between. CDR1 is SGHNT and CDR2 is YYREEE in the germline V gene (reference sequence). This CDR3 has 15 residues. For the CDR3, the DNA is TGTGCCAGCAGCTCTCGTGGCGCGAGCACAGATACGCAGTATTTT. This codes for CASSSRGASTDTQYF.

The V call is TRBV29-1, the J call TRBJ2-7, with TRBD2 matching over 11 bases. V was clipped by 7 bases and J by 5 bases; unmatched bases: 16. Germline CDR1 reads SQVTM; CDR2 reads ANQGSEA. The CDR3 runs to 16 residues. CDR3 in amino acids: CSASTGRTSGYDEQYF. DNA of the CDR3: TGCAGCGCCTCTACTGGACGGACTAGCGGGTATGACGAGCAGTACTTC.

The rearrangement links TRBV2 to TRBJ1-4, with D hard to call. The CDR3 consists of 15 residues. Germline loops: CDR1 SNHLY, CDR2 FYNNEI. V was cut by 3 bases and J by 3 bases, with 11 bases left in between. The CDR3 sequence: CASSDAPSPNEKLFF. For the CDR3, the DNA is TGTGCCAGCAGTGACGCGCCCAGCCCTAATGAAAAACTGTTTTTT.

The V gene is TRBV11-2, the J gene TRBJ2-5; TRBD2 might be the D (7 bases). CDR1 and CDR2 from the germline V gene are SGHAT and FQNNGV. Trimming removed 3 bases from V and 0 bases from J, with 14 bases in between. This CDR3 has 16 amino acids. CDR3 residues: CASSLYREGDQETQYF. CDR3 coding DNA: TGTGCCAGCAGCTTGTACAGGGAGGGGGACCAAGAGACCCAGTACTTC.

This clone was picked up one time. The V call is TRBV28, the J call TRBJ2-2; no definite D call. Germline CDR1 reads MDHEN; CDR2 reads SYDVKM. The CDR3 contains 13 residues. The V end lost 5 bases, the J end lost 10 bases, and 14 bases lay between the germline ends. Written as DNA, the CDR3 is TGTGCCAGCAGTACGATGGTGGTGTTGGAGCTGTTTTTT. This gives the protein CASSTMVVLELFF. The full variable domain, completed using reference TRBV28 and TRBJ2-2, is DVKVTQSSRYLVKRTGEKVFLECVQDMDHENMFWYRQDPGLGLRLIYFSYDVKMKEKGDIPEGYSVSREKKERFSLILESASTNQTSMYLCASSTMVVLELFFGEGSRLTVL.

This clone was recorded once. The CDR3: CSVEFWPDLPEAFF. CDR3 sequence (DNA): TGCAGCGTTGAGTTTTGGCCAGATCTGCCTGAAGCTTTCTTT. The gene calls are TRBV29-1 and TRBJ1-1; D is undetermined. Germline lookup yields CDR1 SQVTM and CDR2 ANQGSEA. Trimming removed 3 bases at V and 6 bases at J, with 17 bases between. This CDR3 spans 14 amino acids. The full variable domain, its missing parts supplied by reference TRBV29-1 and TRBJ1-1, is SAVISQKPSRDICQRGTSLTIQCQVDSQVTMMFWYRQQPGQSLTLIATANQGSEATYESGFVIDKFPISRPNLTFSTLTVSNMSPEDSSIYLCSVEFWPDLPEAFFGQGTRLTVV.

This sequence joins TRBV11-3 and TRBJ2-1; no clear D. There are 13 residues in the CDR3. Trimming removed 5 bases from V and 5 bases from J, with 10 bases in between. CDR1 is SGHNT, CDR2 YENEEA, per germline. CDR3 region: CASSRGENNEQFF. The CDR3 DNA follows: TGTGCCAGCAGCCGCGGAGAAAACAATGAGCAGTTCTTC.

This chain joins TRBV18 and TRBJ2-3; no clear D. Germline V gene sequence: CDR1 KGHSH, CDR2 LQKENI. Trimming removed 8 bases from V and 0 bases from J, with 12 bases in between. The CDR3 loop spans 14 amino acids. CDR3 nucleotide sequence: TGTGCCAGCGCCCCCCTAGTTAGCACAGATACGCAGTATTTT. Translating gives CASAPLVSTDTQYF.

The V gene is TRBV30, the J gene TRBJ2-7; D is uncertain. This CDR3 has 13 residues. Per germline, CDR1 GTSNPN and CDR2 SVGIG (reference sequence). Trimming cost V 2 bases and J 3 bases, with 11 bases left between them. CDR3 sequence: CAWSLGLIYEQYF. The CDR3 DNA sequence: TGTGCCTGGAGTCTAGGGCTGATCTACGAGCAGTACTTC.

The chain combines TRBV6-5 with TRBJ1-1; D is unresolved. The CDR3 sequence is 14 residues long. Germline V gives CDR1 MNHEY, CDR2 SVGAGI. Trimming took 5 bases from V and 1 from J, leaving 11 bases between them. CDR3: CASSRVNANTEAFF. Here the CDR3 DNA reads TGTGCCAGCAGTCGGGTAAACGCGAACACTGAAGCTTTCTTT.

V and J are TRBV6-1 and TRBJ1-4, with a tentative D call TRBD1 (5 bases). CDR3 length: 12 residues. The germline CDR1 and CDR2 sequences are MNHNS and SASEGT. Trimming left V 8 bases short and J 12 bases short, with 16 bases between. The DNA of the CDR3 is TGTGCCAGCGGCAGGGAAGGTTGGCAACTGTTTTTT. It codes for CASGREGWQLFF.

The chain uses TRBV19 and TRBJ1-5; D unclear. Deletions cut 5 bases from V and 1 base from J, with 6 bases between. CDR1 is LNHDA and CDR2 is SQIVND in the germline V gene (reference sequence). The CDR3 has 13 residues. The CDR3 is CASSPLSNQPQHF. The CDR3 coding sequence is TGTGCCAGTAGTCCCCTGAGCAATCAGCCCCAGCATTTT.

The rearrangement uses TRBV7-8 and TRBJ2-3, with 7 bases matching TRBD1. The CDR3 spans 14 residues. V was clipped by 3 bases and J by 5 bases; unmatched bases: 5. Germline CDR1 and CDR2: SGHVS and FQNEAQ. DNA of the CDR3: TGTGCCAGCAGCTTGGGGGCAGGGGGAGATACGCAGTATTTT. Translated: CASSLGAGGDTQYF.

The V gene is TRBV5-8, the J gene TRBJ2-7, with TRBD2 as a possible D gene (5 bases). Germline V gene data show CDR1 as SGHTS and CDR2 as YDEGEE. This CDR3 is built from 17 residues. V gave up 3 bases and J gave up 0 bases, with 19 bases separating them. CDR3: CASSSGYTRVISYEQYF. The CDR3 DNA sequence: TGTGCCAGCAGCTCGGGGTACACCCGAGTAATCTCCTACGAGCAGTACTTC.

The CDR3 spells CASSYSGGRADGELFF. The CDR3 bases are TGTGCCAGCAGTTACTCCGGGGGGAGGGCTGACGGGGAGCTGTTTTTT. The chain carries TRBV6-5 and TRBJ2-2, with 7 bases aligning to TRBD2. Germline V gene lookup returns CDR1 MNHEY and CDR2 SVGAGI. The V segment lost 0 bases and the J segment 7 bases; nucleotides outside the gene matches: 8. The CDR3 runs to 16 residues.

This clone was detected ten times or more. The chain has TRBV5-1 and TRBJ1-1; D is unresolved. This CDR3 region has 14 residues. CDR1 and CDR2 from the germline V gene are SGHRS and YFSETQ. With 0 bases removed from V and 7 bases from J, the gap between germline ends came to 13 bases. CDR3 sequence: CASSLDRGIGEAFF. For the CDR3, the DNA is TGCGCCAGCAGCTTGGATCGGGGTATCGGTGAAGCTTTCTTT.

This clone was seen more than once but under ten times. The CDR3 is CSVEIGASTDTQYF. CDR3 sequence (DNA): TGCAGCGTTGAAATAGGGGCCAGCACAGATACGCAGTATTTT. The V call is TRBV29-1, the J call TRBJ2-3; TRBD1 might be the D (5 bases). Trimming took off 2 bases at V and 0 bases at J, with 9 bases between the two ends. In germline, CDR1 is SQVTM, CDR2 ANQGSEA. The CDR3 extends over 14 amino acids.

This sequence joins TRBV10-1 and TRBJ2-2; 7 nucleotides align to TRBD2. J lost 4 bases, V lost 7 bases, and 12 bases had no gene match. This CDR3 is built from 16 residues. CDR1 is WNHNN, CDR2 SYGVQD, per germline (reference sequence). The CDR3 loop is CASMGLSWEGTGELFF. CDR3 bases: TGCGCCAGCATGGGGCTTTCGTGGGAGGGCACCGGGGAGCTGTTTTTT.

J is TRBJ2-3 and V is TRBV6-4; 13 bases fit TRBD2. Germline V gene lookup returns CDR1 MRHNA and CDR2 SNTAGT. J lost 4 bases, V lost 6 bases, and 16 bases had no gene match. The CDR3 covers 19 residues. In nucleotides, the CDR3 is TGTGCCAGCAGCGCCGGGACTAGCGGGATACTTGGGTACGCAGATACGCAGTATTTT. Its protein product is CASSAGTSGILGYADTQYF.

The CDR3, as DNA: TGTGCCAGCAGTGAATACAACTACGAGCAGTACTTC. It yields the protein CASSEYNYEQYF. The V gene is TRBV2, the J gene TRBJ2-7, with D unresolved. Trimming shortened V by 2 bases and J by 3 bases, and 5 bases separated the two germline ends. The CDR3 runs 12 residues. Germline V lookup: CDR1 SNHLY, CDR2 FYNNEI. The whole variable domain, filled in from reference TRBV2 and TRBJ2-7, reads EPEVTQTPSHQVTQMGQEVILRCVPISNHLYFYWYRQILGQKVEFLVSFYNNEISEKSEIFDDQFSVERPDGSNFTLKIRSTKLEDSAMYFCASSEYNYEQYFGPGTRLTVT.

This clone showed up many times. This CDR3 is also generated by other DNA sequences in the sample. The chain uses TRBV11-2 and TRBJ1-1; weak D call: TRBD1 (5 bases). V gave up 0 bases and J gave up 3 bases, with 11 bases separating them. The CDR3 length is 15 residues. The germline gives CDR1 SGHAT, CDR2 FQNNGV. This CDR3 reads CASSLEPGLDTEAFF. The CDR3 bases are TGTGCCAGCAGCTTAGAACCGGGGCTGGACACTGAAGCTTTCTTT.

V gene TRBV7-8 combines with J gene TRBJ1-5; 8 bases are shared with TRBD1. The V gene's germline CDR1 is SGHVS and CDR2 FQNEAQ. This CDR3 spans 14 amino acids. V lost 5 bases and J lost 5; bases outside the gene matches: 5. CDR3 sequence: CASSIGQGYQPQHF. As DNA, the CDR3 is TGTGCCAGCAGCATCGGACAGGGATATCAGCCCCAGCATTTT.

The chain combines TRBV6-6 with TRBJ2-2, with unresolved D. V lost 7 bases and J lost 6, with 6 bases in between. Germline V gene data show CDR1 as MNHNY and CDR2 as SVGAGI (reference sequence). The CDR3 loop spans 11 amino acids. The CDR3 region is CASTAAGELFF. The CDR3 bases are TGTGCCAGCACCGCCGCCGGGGAGCTGTTTTTT.

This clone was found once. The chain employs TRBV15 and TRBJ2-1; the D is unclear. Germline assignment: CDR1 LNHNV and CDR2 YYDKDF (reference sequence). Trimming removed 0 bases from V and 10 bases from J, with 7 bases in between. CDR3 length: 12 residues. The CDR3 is CATSRDPREQFF. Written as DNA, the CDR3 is TGTGCCACCAGCAGAGACCCCAGAGAGCAGTTCTTC.

The CDR3: CASSRYTSGSRSGELFF. CDR3 DNA sequence: TGTGCCAGCAGCCGCTATACTAGCGGGAGTCGGTCCGGGGAGCTGTTTTTT. This chain joins TRBV27 and TRBJ2-2, with 11 bases identical to TRBD2. J lost 6 bases, V lost 6 bases, and 12 bases had no gene match. Germline V gene lookup returns CDR1 MNHEY and CDR2 SMNVEV (reference sequence). This CDR3 comprises 17 residues.

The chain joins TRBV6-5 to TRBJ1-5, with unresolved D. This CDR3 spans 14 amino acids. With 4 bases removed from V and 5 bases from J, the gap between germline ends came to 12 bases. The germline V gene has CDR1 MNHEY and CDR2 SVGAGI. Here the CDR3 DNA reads TGTGCCAGCAGTTCACCCAAACCTCATCAGCCCCAGCATTTT. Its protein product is CASSSPKPHQPQHF.

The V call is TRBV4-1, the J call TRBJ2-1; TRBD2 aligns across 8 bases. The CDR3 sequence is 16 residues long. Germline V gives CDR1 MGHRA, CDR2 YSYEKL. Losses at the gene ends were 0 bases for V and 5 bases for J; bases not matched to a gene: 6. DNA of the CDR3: TGCGCCAGCAGCCAAGATCCCGGACTAGCTCACAATGAGCAGTTCTTC. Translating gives CASSQDPGLAHNEQFF.

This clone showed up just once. The CDR3 nucleotides are TGTGCCAGCAGCAACCACCCGAGGCGGGAGGCCTCCTACGAGCAGTACTTC. This codes for CASSNHPRREASYEQYF. The gene calls are TRBV21-1 and TRBJ2-7; TRBD2, the D gene given by the table, was not confirmed from the DNA. TRBV21-1 represents a pseudogene. CDR3 length: 17 amino acids.

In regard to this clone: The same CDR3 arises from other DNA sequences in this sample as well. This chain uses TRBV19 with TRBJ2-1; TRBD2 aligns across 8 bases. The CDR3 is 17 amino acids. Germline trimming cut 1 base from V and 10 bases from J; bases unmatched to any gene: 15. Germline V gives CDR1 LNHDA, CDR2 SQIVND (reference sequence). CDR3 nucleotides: TGTGCCAGTAGTATAGCAGTAGGACTAGCTGGAAAATGGGAGCAGTTCTTC. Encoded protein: CASSIAVGLAGKWEQFF.

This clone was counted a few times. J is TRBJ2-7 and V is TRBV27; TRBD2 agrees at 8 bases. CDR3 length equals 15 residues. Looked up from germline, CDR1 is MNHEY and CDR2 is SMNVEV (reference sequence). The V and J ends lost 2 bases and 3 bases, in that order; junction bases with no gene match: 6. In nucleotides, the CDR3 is TGTGCCAGCAGTTTAAAGACTAGCGAGCGCTACGAGCAGTACTTC. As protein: CASSLKTSERYEQYF.

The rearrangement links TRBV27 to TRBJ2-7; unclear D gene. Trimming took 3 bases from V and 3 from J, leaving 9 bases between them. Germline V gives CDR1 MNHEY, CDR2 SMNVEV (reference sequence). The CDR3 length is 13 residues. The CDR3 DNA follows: TGTGCCAGCAGTTTCTCCCTGAACTACGAGCAGTACTTC. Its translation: CASSFSLNYEQYF.